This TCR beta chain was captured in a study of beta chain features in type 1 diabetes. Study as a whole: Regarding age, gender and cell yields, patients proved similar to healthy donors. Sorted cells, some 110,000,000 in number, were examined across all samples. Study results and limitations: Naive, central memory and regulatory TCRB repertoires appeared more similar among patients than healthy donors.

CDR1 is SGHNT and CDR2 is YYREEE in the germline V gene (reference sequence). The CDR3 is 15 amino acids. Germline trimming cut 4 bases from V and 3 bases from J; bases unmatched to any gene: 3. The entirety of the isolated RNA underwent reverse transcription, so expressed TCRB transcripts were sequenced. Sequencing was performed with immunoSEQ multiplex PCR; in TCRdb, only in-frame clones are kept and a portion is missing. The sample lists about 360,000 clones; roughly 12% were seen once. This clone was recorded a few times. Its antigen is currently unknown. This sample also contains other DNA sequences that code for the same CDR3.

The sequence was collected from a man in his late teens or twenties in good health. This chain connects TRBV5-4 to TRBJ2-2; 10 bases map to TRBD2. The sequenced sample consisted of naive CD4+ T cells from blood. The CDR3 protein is CASSLAGVYTGELFF. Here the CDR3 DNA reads TGTGCCAGCAGCCTAGCGGGGGTTTACACCGGGGAGCTGTTTTTT.